Below are 30 T cell receptor beta chains sequenced from a single sample in a study of T cells after yellow fever vaccination (dated by TCRdb to between 2017 and 2020). The label giving this sample's treatment or condition can be read as: live attenuated yellow fever vaccine strain. Library creation used 5' RACE. The listed sequencing device is Illumina HiSeq 2500. TCRdb reworked the public reads: Q25 trimming with fastp, MiXCR clone assembly, productive beta chains retained. Rows are unified per CDR3 protein, each entry keeping the most common DNA and genes. Present in this sample are fewer than 650,000 distinct CDR3 sequences, just over 20% of which were seen just once. The ten largest clones take up about a sixth of the sample. The material was PBMCs, obtained about 21 days after the first yellow fever vaccination. These receptors all stem from a man younger than 30 who received the YFV17D yellow fever vaccine.

This chain connects TRBV1 to TRBJ1-5. TRBV1 is annotated as a pseudogene. The CDR3 covers 15 residues. This CDR3 reads CTSTRNRNSNQPQHF. The DNA of the CDR3 is TGCACCAGCACCCGCAACAGAAATAGCAATCAGCCCCAGCATTTT.

The rearrangement links TRBV4-1 to TRBJ2-1, with D possibly being TRBD1 (6 bases). The CDR3 spans 16 residues. CDR1 is MGHRA, CDR2 YSYEKL, per germline. V was pared by 5 bases and J by 0 bases, with 14 bases between. The CDR3 nucleotides read TGCGCCAGCAGCGGACTTCAGGGGAGCTCCTACAATGAGCAGTTCTTC. Residues: CASSGLQGSSYNEQFF.

This sequence joins TRBV6-5 and TRBJ2-7; TRBD1 aligns across 8 bases. Losses at the gene ends were 6 bases for V and 6 bases for J; bases not matched to a gene: 1. Germline CDR1 MNHEY, CDR2 SVGAGI. The CDR3 extends over 11 amino acids. The chain's CDR3 is CASRTGVEQYF. The CDR3 nucleotides read TGTGCCAGCAGGACAGGGGTCGAGCAGTACTTC.

The chain employs TRBV10-3 and TRBJ2-1; the D gene is possibly TRBD2 (5 bases). The CDR3 length is 12 residues. Germline V gene lookup returns CDR1 ENHRY and CDR2 SYGVKD. The V end was cut by 3 bases, the J end by 7 bases, with 7 bases between. CDR3 bases: TGTGCCATCAGTGAATCGGGAAATGAGCAGTTCTTC. Translated, it gives CAISESGNEQFF.

CDR3 amino acids: CASSFGQGNNQPQHF. The CDR3 nucleotides read TGTGCCAGCAGTTTTGGGCAGGGGAACAATCAGCCCCAGCATTTT. The chain has TRBV12-3 or TRBV12-4 and TRBJ1-5; weak D call: TRBD1 (6 bases). The CDR3 totals 15 residues. V was clipped by 3 bases and J by 3 bases, with 12 bases between them.

The V call is TRBV7-2, the J call TRBJ2-7; unclear D gene. The CDR3 extends over 14 amino acids. The germline V and J ends were trimmed by 5 bases and 2 bases, with 13 bases remaining between them. Germline CDR1 reads SGHTA; CDR2 reads FQGNSA. DNA of the CDR3: TGTGCCAGCAGCCTGGGGTACAGCGCCTACGAGCAGTACTTC. Protein product: CASSLGYSAYEQYF.

The genes are TRBV11-2 and TRBJ2-1, with TRBD2 matching 10 bases. The CDR3 has 15 residues. V was pared by 5 bases and J by 10 bases, with 11 bases of the junction left unmatched. Germline V lookup: CDR1 SGHAT, CDR2 FQNNGV. CDR3 nucleotides: TGTGCCAGCAGCCATACTAGCGGGGTCTCCCGGGAGCAGTTCTTC. Translating gives CASSHTSGVSREQFF.

The chain has TRBV7-9 and TRBJ2-5; 8 bases match TRBD1. CDR3 length: 12 residues. The J segment lost 10 bases and the V segment lost 6 bases, leaving 7 bases of the junction unmatched. Per germline, CDR1 SEHNR and CDR2 FQNEAQ (reference sequence). The CDR3, as DNA: TGTGCCAGCAGGGGGACAGGAGGGAGCCAGTACTTC. Amino acids: CASRGTGGSQYF.

The table lists this clonotype with many counts. The V call is TRBV7-8, the J call TRBJ2-5; D may match TRBD1 or TRBD2 (5 bases each). This CDR3 is built from 15 residues. The germline V gene encodes CDR1 SGHVS and CDR2 FQNEAQ. V lost 3 bases and J lost 4, with 15 bases in between. The CDR3 region is CASSFGDRGRETQYF. The CDR3 DNA sequence: TGTGCCAGCAGCTTCGGAGACAGAGGGAGAGAGACCCAGTACTTC.

This clonotype was seen only a few times. The V and J genes are TRBV6-1 and TRBJ2-5; 8 bases are shared with TRBD2. Germline V CDR1 and CDR2: MNHNS, SASEGT. The CDR3 has 13 amino acids. V lost 5 bases, J lost 6 bases, and 5 bases stayed unmatched. This chain's CDR3 is CASSISGEKTQYF. CDR3 DNA: TGTGCCAGCAGTATTAGCGGGGAGAAGACCCAGTACTTC.

The chain combines TRBV6-1 with TRBJ2-7; possibly TRBD2 for D (6 bases). V was cut by 8 bases and J by 3 bases, with 20 bases left in between. The germline V gene has CDR1 MNHNS and CDR2 SASEGT. The CDR3 has 15 residues. CDR3 sequence reads: CASEKSGGAYYEQYV. In DNA form, the CDR3 reads TGTGCCAGCGAGAAATCGGGCGGGGCATACTACGAGCAGTACGTC.

V is TRBV7-2 and J is TRBJ1-1; no firm D call. The CDR3 extends over 13 amino acids. Per the germline V gene, CDR1 is SGHTA and CDR2 is FQGNSA. V lost 5 bases to trimming and J lost 2 bases, with 9 bases between them. CDR3 protein: CASSPYINTEAFF. Here the CDR3 DNA reads TGTGCCAGCAGCCCCTATATAAACACTGAAGCTTTCTTT.

CDR3 DNA: TGTGCCAGCTCACCTATTCAAGGAACTGAAGCTTTCTTT. This translates into CASSPIQGTEAFF. The rearrangement joins TRBV18 to TRBJ1-1; D ambiguous. Trimming pared 3 bases from V and 5 bases from J, leaving 10 bases between. The germline V gene encodes CDR1 KGHSH and CDR2 LQKENI. This CDR3 region has 13 residues.

In its sample, this clonotype was seen once. This chain connects TRBV12-3 or TRBV12-4 to TRBJ2-3; a weak D match, TRBD2 (5 bases). The V gene lost 8 bases and the J gene lost 4 bases, with 10 bases spanning the gap. The CDR3 has 12 amino acids. CDR3: CASLWGADTQYF. CDR3 nucleotides: TGTGCCAGCCTCTGGGGAGCAGATACGCAGTATTTT.

This clonotype was observed a handful of times. This chain joins TRBV20-1 and TRBJ2-3; the match to TRBD2 covers 8 bases. There are 14 residues in the CDR3. Germline lookup yields CDR1 DFQATT and CDR2 SNEGSKA (reference sequence). Germline trimming cut 3 bases from V and 3 bases from J; bases unmatched to any gene: 5. CDR3 loop: CSASISGVTDTQYF. CDR3 bases: TGCAGTGCTAGCATTAGCGGGGTAACAGATACGCAGTATTTT.

This clonotype was counted only a few times. CDR3 bases: TGTGCCAGCAGCTACACCCACTATAACTATGGCTACACCTTC. Its translation is CASSYTHYNYGYTF. This chain links TRBV7-2 with TRBJ1-2, with D unresolved. Germline values: CDR1 SGHTA, CDR2 FQGNSA. This CDR3 is built from 14 residues. V was shortened by 4 bases and J by 1 base, with 10 bases between the two germline ends.

A word on this clonotype: At one end, the junction sequence differs from germline, possibly due to a read error. This sequence joins TRBV7-7 and TRBJ2-5, with TRBD1 matching over 7 bases. Germline V gene sequence: CDR1 SSHAT, CDR2 FNYEAQ (reference sequence). The CDR3 extends over 16 amino acids. CDR3 protein: CASSLGGRGAGETQYF. The DNA of the CDR3 is TGTGCTAGCAGCTTAGGGGGCAGGGGAGCAGGGGAGACCCAGTACTTC.

This clonotype was counted only a few times. This chain connects TRBV7-2 to TRBJ1-4, with D maybe TRBD1 (6 bases). The CDR3 extends over 13 amino acids. Trimming shortened V by 3 bases and J by 7 bases, and 9 bases separated the two germline ends. Germline CDR1 SGHTA, CDR2 FQGNSA. CDR3 loop: CASSLGHTEKLFF. CDR3 coding DNA: TGTGCCAGCAGCTTGGGACACACTGAAAAACTGTTTTTT.

The genes are TRBV20-1 and TRBJ2-1; D could derive from TRBD1 or TRBD2 (5 bases each). This CDR3 region has 15 residues. Germline values: CDR1 DFQATT, CDR2 SNEGSKA (reference sequence). Trimming removed 5 bases from V and 1 base from J, with 15 bases in between. The CDR3 bases are TGCAGTGCTGCCCCGCGAGGGGTATCCTACAATGAGCAGTTCTTC. Protein: CSAAPRGVSYNEQFF.

The V gene is TRBV27, the J gene TRBJ2-2; TRBD2 is a possible D gene (6 bases). Trimming removed 10 bases at V and 3 bases at J, with 12 bases between. The length of the CDR3 is 13 residues. Per germline, CDR1 MNHEY and CDR2 SMNVEV (reference sequence). Here the CDR3 DNA reads TGTGCCACCAGCGGGTTCGACACCGGGGAGCTGTTTTTT. Translating gives CATSGFDTGELFF.

This clonotype was recorded a few times. V and J are TRBV4-2 and TRBJ2-3; tentative D call: TRBD1 (6 bases). Germline assignment: CDR1 LGHNA and CDR2 YNFKEQ. CDR3 length: 16 amino acids. V was cut by 0 bases and J by 5 bases, with 15 bases left in between. CDR3 in amino acids: CASSQDYSRGRDTQYF. Written as DNA, the CDR3 is TGTGCCAGCAGCCAAGATTATTCTAGGGGGAGAGATACGCAGTATTTT.

V is TRBV5-1 and J is TRBJ2-1; D might be TRBD2 (5 bases). V gave up 1 base and J gave up 9 bases, with 20 bases separating them. CDR3 length equals 16 residues. In germline, CDR1 is SGHRS, CDR2 YFSETQ. CDR3 residues: CASSLLWVDEGSEQFF. The DNA for the CDR3 is TGCGCCAGCAGCTTGCTTTGGGTTGACGAGGGCAGTGAGCAGTTCTTC.

This clonotype was detected only a few times. V is TRBV7-6 and J is TRBJ2-3; 8 bases fit TRBD2. The ends lost 8 bases at V and 5 bases at J; junction bases unmatched: 9. The V gene's germline CDR1 is SGHVS and CDR2 FNYEAQ. The CDR3 consists of 14 residues. The CDR3 is CASGGGGPGDTQYF. CDR3 nucleotide sequence: TGTGCCAGCGGCGGCGGGGGGCCGGGAGATACGCAGTATTTT.

The sample holds a few counts of this clonotype. This rearrangement joins TRBV18 to TRBJ2-7; D is perhaps TRBD1 (6 bases). The CDR3 runs to 13 residues. With 3 bases removed from V and 3 bases from J, the gap between germline ends came to 9 bases. Germline V gene lookup returns CDR1 KGHSH and CDR2 LQKENI. As DNA, the CDR3 is TGTGCCAGCTCACCGGGACACCGCTACGAGCAGTACGTC. Translating gives CASSPGHRYEQYV.

This clonotype has just one count. The chain combines TRBV7-7 with TRBJ2-1; D not resolved. V shed 1 base and J shed 9 bases, with 10 bases lying between them. CDR3 length: 13 amino acids. Looked up from germline, CDR1 is SSHAT and CDR2 is FNYEAQ (reference sequence). Written as DNA, the CDR3 is TGTGCCAGCAGCTTAGTTACTCCGGGTGAGCAGTTCTTC. Its translation: CASSLVTPGEQFF. Based on the CDR3 plus reference TRBV7-7 and TRBJ2-1, the full variable domain is GAGVSQSPRYKVTKRGQDVTLRCDPISSHATLYWYQQALGQGPEFLTYFNYEAQPDKSGLPSDRFSAERPEGSISTLTIQRTEQRDSAMYRCASSLVTPGEQFFGPGTRLTVL.

This clonotype was counted a few times. This chain connects TRBV6-1 to TRBJ2-7; D is uncertain. Germline V CDR1 and CDR2: MNHNS, SASEGT. The CDR3 is 13 amino acids. Between the trimmed V and J ends, which lost 3 bases and 0 bases, there was a span of 6 bases. CDR3 region: CASSDPNSYEQYF. The CDR3 DNA follows: TGTGCCAGCAGTGACCCCAACTCCTACGAGCAGTACTTC.

The chain links TRBV6-1 to TRBJ1-2; 11 nucleotides agree with TRBD1. With 6 bases clipped from V and 7 bases from J, the junction kept 10 bases outside the gene matches. CDR1 is MNHNS, CDR2 SASEGT, per germline. The CDR3 is 15 amino acids. CDR3 in amino acids: CASRDAGTGGGGYTF. Written as DNA, the CDR3 is TGTGCCAGCAGGGATGCCGGGACAGGGGGTGGTGGCTACACCTTC.

This clonotype was recorded at least ten times. This chain joins TRBV18 and TRBJ2-1, with TRBD1 matching 8 bases. CDR3 size: 16 residues. After removal of 5 bases from V and 1 base from J, the junction contained 7 bases not matched to a gene. Looked up from germline, CDR1 is KGHSH and CDR2 is LQKENI. CDR3: CASSEYQGASYNEQFF. DNA for the CDR3: TGTGCCAGCTCAGAATATCAGGGGGCATCCTACAATGAGCAGTTCTTC.

V is TRBV11-2 and J is TRBJ2-4, with 10 bases that match TRBD2. The CDR3 length is 18 residues. V lost 3 bases, J lost 4 bases, and 12 bases stayed unmatched. CDR1 SGHAT and CDR2 FQNNGV come from the germline V gene. The CDR3 reads CASSFVSLAGGVKNIQYF. The DNA of the CDR3 is TGTGCCAGCAGCTTCGTTAGTTTAGCGGGGGGCGTTAAAAACATTCAGTACTTC.

The chain links TRBV24-1 to TRBJ1-4; 7 bases match TRBD1. CDR1 KGHDR and CDR2 SFDVKD come from the germline V gene. CDR3 length: 14 residues. V was pared by 3 bases and J by 8 bases, with 5 bases of the junction left unmatched. The CDR3 protein is CATSDTGVGEKLFF. CDR3 sequence (DNA): TGTGCCACCAGTGATACAGGGGTAGGGGAAAAACTGTTTTTT.